One T cell receptor (beta chain) is described in this entry. No antigen is known for it. The entry originates in a study of T cell responses to AZD1222 COVID-19 vaccine. Findings and caveats of the study: Nearly half of the spike-specific TCRs reportedly recognize variant regions that carry no mutations.

Libraries were prepared by immunoSEQ multiplex PCR; TCRdb keeps only in-frame clonotypes and omits some of them. The sample includes roughly 180,000 clones, around 90% of them seen just once. Germline assignment: CDR1 LGHDT and CDR2 YNNKEL (reference sequence). V gave up 3 bases and J gave up 1 base, with 12 bases separating them. This CDR3 spans 15 amino acids. The source of this sequence is an adult in good health. The material was peripheral blood, obtained on day 0 of AZD1222 vaccination. The genes are TRBV3-1 (or the pseudogene TRBV3-2) and TRBJ1-1, with D perhaps TRBD1 (5 bases). CDR3 sequence: CASSQGRGANTEAFF. Here the CDR3 DNA reads TGTGCCAGCAGCCAGGGTCGAGGGGCGAACACTGAAGCTTTCTTT.